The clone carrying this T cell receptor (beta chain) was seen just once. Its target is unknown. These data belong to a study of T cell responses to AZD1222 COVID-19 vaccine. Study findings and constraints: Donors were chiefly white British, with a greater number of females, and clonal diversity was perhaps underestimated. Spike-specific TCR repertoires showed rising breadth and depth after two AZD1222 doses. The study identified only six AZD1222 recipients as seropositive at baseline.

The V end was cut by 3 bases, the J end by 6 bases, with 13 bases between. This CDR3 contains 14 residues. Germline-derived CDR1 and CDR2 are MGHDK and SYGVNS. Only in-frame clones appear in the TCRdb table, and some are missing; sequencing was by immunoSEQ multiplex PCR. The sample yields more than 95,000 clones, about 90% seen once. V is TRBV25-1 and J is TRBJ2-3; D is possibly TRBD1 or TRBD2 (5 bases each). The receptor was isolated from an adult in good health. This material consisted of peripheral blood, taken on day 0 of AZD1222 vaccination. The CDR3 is CASSEDGARDTQYF. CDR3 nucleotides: TGTGCCAGCAGTGAGGACGGGGCCAGGGATACGCAGTATTTT.